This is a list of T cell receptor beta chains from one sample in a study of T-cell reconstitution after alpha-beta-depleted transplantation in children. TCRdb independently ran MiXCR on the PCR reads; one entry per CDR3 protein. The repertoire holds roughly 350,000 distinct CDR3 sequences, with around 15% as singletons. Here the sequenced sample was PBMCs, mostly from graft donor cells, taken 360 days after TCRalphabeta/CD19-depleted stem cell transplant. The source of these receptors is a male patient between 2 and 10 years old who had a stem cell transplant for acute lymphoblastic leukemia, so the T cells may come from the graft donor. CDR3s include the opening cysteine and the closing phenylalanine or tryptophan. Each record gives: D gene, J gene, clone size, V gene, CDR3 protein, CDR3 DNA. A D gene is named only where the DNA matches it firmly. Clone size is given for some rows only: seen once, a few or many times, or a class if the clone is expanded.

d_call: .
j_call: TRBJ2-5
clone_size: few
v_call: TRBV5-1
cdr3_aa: CASSFTHSDGQETQYF
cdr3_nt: TGCGCCAGCAGCTTTACCCACTCGGACGGTCAAGAGACCCAGTACTTC

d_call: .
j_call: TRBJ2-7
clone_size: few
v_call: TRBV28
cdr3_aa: CASSVLGEQYF
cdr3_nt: TGTGCCAGCAGCGTGCTGGGGGAGCAGTACTTC

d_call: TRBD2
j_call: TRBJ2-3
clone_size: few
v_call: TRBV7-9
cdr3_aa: CASSLRTGTSQDTQYF
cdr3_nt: TGTGCCAGCAGCCTTAGAACCGGGACTAGTCAAGATACGCAGTATTTT

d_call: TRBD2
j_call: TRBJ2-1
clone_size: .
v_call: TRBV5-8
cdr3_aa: CASSLFAGRSSYNEQFF
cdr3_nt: TGTGCCAGCAGCTTGTTCGCCGGGAGGAGCTCCTACAATGAGCAGTTCTTC

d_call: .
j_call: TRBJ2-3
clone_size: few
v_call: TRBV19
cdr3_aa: CASSPEVPRTDTQYF
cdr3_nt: TGTGCCAGTAGCCCGGAAGTACCTCGCACAGATACGCAGTATTTT

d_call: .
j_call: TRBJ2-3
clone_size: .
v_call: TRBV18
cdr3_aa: CASSPVQGWAQYF
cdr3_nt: TGTGCCAGCTCACCAGTCCAGGGTTGGGCGCAGTATTTT

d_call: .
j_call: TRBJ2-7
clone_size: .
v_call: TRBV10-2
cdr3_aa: CASSAGWSYEQYF
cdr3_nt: TGCGCCAGCAGTGCGGGCTGGTCCTACGAGCAGTACTTC

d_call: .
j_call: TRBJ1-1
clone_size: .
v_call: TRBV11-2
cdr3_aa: CASSPGTNTEAFF
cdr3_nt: TGTGCCAGCAGCCCCGGGACCAACACTGAAGCTTTCTTT

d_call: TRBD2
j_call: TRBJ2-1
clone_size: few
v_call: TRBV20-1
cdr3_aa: CSAGLAADEQFF
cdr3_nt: TGCAGTGCTGGACTAGCGGCCGATGAGCAGTTCTTC

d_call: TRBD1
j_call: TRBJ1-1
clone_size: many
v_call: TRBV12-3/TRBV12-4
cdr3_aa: CASTLTGGKAFF
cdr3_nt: TGTGCCAGCACACTTACAGGGGGTAAAGCTTTCTTT

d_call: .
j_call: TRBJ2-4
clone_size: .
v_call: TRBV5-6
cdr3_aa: CASSLAGRGSQNIQYF
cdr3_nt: TGTGCCAGCAGCTTGGCGGGCAGGGGATCCCAAAACATTCAGTACTTC

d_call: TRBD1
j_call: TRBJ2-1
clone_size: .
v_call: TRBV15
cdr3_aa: CATSRPRGQLENEQFF
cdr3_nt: TGTGCCACCAGCAGACCCAGGGGGCAGCTGGAAAATGAGCAGTTCTTC

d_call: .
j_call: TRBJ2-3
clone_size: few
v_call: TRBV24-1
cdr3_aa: CATSELGRTQYF
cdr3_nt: TGTGCCACCAGTGAACTGGGTCGTACGCAGTATTTT

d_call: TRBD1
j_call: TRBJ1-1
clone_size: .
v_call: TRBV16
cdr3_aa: CASSQGQVGAFF
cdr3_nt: TGTGCCAGCAGCCAGGGACAGGTGGGAGCTTTCTTT

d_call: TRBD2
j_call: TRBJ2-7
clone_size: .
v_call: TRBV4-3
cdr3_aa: CASSQGRGTSGRVYEQYF
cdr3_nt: TGCGCCAGCAGCCAAGGACGCGGGACTAGCGGGAGGGTCTACGAGCAGTACTTC

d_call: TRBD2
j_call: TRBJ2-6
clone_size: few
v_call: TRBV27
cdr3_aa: CASRGGSSGANVLTF
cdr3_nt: TGTGCCAGCAGGGGCGGGAGCTCTGGGGCCAACGTCCTGACTTTC

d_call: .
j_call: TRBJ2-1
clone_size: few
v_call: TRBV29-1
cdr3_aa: CSVLLGRHYNEQFF
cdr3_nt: TGCAGCGTTCTATTAGGGCGGCATTACAATGAGCAGTTCTTC

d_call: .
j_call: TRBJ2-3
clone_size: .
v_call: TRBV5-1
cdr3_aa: CASSSVGDTQYF
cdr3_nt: TGCGCCAGCAGCTCCGTCGGAGATACGCAGTATTTT

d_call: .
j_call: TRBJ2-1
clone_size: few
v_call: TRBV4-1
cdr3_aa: CASSLISDEQFF
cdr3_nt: TGCGCCAGCAGCCTTATAAGCGATGAGCAGTTCTTC

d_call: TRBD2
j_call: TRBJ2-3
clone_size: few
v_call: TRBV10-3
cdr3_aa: CAIRGTSGSTDTQYF
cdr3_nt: TGTGCCATCAGGGGGACTAGCGGGAGCACAGATACGCAGTATTTT

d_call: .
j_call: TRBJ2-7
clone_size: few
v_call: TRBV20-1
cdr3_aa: CSAPPTTGSYEQYF
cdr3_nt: TGCAGTGCTCCTCCGACGACGGGATCCTACGAGCAGTACTTC

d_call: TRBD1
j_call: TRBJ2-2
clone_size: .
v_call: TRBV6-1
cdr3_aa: CASSRTGVSNTGELFF
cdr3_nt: TGTGCCAGCAGCCGAACAGGGGTATCGAACACCGGGGAGCTGTTTTTT

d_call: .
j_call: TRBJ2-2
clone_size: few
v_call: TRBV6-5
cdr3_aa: CASSWRSNTGELFF
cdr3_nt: TGTGCCAGCAGTTGGAGGTCGAACACCGGGGAGCTGTTTTTT

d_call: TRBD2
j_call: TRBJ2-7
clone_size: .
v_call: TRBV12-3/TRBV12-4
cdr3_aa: CASSLVLAEYEQYF
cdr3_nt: TGTGCCAGCAGTTTAGTTCTAGCGGAATACGAGCAGTACTTC

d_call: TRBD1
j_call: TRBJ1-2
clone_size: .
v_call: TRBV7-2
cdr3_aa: CASSYTGVGTNYGYTF
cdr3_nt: TGTGCCAGCAGCTATACAGGGGTTGGGACTAACTATGGCTACACCTTC

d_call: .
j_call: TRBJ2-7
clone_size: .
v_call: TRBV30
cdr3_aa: CAWRPRRGPSGRYEQYF
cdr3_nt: TGTGCCTGGCGGCCCCGCCGCGGCCCGAGTGGAAGGTACGAGCAGTACTTC

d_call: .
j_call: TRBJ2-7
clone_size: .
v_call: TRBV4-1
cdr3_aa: CASSHVQGGGYEQYF
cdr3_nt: TGCGCCAGCAGCCACGTACAAGGGGGAGGGTACGAGCAGTACTTC

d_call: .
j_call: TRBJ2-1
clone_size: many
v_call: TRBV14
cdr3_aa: CASSQETFYNEQFF
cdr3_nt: TGTGCCAGCAGCCAAGAGACCTTTTACAATGAGCAGTTCTTC

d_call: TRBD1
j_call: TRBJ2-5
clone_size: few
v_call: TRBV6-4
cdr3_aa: CASSDSIGRGLQETQYF
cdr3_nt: TGTGCCAGCAGTGACTCGATAGGCAGGGGGCTCCAAGAGACCCAGTACTTC

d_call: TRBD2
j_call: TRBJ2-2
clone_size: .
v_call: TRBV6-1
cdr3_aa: CASIAGRANTGELFF
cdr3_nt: TGTGCCAGCATAGCAGGGAGGGCCAACACCGGGGAGCTGTTTTTT

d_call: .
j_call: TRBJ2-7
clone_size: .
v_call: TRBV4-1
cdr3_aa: CASSPGPGTYEQYF
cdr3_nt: TGCGCCAGCAGCCCCGGACCGGGAACGTACGAGCAGTACTTC

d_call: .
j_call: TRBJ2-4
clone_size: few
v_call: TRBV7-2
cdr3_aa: CASSLARGFAKNIQYF
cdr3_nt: TGTGCCAGCAGCTTAGCTCGCGGGTTTGCCAAAAACATTCAGTACTTC

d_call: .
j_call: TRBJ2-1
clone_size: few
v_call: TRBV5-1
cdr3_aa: CASSFWWEATPYNEQFF
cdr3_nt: TGCGCCAGCAGCTTTTGGTGGGAGGCCACCCCTTACAATGAGCAGTTCTTC

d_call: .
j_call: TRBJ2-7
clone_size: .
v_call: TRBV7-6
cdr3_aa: CASSPLGGREQYF
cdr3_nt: TGTGCCAGCAGCCCTCTGGGGGGGCGGGAGCAGTACTTC

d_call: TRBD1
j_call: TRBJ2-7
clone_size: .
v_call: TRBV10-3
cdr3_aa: CAIMEDRLSSYEQYF
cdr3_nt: TGTGCCATCATGGAGGACAGGCTGAGCTCCTACGAGCAGTACTTC

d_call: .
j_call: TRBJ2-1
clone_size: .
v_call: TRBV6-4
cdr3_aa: CASMPERSGQYNEQFF
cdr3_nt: TGTGCCAGCATGCCCGAGAGAAGCGGACAATACAATGAGCAGTTCTTC

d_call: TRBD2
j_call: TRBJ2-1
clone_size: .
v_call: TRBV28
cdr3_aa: CASSSPLSGRGFANEQFF
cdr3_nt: TGTGCCAGCAGTTCGCCGCTTAGCGGGAGGGGTTTTGCCAATGAGCAGTTCTTC

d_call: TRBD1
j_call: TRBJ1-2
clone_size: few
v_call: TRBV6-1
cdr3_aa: CASRLGQSNYGYTF
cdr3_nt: TGTGCCAGCAGATTGGGACAGTCTAACTATGGCTACACCTTC

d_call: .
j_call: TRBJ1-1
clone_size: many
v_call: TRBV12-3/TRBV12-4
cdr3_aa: CASSSQINTEAFF
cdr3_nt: TGTGCCAGCAGTTCCCAGATTAACACTGAAGCTTTCTTT

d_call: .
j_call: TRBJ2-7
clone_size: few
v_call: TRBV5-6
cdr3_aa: CASSPSPVGEQYF
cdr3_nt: TGTGCCAGCAGCCCGTCCCCGGTGGGCGAGCAGTACTTC

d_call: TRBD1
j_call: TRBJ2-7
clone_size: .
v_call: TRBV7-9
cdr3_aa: CASSHVAGQGGEQYF
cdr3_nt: TGTGCCAGCAGCCACGTCGCGGGACAGGGAGGCGAGCAGTACTTC

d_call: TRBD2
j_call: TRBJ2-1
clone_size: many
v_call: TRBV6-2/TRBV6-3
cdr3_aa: CASSRLAGGRNEQFF
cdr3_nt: TGTGCCAGCAGCCGACTAGCGGGAGGGAGGAATGAGCAGTTCTTC

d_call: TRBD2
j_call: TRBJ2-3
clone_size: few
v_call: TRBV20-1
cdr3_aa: CSALLAPRLSSSTDTQYF
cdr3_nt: TGCAGTGCGTTACTAGCGCCTCGGCTTTCTTCTAGCACAGATACGCAGTATTTT

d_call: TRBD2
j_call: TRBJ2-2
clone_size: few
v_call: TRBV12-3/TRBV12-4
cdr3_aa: CASNFGASGNTGELFF
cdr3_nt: TGTGCCAGCAATTTCGGGGCTAGCGGGAACACCGGGGAGCTGTTTTTT

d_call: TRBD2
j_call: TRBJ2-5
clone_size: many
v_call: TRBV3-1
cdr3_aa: CASSSPGLAGVKCETQYF
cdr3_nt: TGTGCCAGCAGCTCCCCGGGACTAGCGGGAGTTAAGTGCGAGACCCAGTACTTC

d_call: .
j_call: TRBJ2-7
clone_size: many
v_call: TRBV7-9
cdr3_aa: CASSLAGRGYEQYF
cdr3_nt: TGTGCCAGCAGCTTAGCGGGCAGGGGATACGAGCAGTACTTC

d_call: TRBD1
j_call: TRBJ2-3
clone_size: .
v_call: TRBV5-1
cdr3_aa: CASMRGRTDTQYF
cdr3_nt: TGCGCCAGCATGAGGGGGCGCACAGATACGCAGTATTTT

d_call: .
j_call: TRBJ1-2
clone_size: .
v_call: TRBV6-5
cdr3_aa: CASSYAGAGYTF
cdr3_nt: TGTGCCAGCAGTTACGCTGGGGCCGGCTACACCTTC

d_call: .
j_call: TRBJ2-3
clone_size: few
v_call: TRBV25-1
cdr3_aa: CASGILDTQYF
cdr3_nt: TGTGCCAGCGGGATCCTCGATACGCAGTATTTT

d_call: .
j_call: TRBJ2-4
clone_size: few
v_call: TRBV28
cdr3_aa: CASRGTLAKNIQHF
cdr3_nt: TGTGCCAGCAGGGGCACCCTAGCCAAAAACATTCAGCACTTC

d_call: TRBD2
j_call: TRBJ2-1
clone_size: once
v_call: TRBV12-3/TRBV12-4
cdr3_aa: CASSPREGAYNEQFF
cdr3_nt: TGTGCCAGCAGTCCACGGGAGGGGGCCTACAATGAGCAGTTCTTC

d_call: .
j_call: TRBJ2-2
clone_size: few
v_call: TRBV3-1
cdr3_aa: CASSQERHNTGELFF
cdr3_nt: TGTGCCAGCAGCCAAGAACGCCACAACACCGGGGAGCTGTTTTTT

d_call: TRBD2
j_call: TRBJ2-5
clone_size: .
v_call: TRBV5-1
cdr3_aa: CASRLGLAAQETQYF
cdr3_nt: TGCGCCAGCAGATTGGGACTAGCGGCTCAAGAGACCCAGTACTTC

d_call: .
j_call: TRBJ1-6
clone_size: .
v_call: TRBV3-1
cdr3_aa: CASSQDSGPDSPLHF
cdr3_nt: TGTGCCAGCAGCCAGGATTCGGGGCCCGATTCACCCCTCCACTTT

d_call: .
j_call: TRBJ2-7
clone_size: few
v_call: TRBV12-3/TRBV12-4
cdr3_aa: CASSLLGPASDEQYF
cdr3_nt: TGTGCCAGCAGTTTATTAGGTCCTGCTTCAGACGAGCAGTACTTC

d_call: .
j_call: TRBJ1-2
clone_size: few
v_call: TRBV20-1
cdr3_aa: CSARETGRSTF
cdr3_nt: TGCAGTGCTAGAGAGACAGGAAGGAGCACCTTC